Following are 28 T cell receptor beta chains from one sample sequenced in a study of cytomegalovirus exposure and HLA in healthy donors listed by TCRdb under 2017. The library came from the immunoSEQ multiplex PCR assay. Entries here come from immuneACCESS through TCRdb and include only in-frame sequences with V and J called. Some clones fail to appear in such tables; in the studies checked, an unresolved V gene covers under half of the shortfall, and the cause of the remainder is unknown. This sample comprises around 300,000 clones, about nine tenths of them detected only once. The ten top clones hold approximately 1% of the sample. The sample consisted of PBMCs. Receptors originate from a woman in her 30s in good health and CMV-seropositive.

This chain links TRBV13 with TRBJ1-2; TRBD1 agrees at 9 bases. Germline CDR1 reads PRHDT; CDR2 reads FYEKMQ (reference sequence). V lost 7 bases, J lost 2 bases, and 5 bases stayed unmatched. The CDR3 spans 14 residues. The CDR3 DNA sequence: TGTGCCAGCATCAGGACAGGGGTAAACTATGGCTACACCTTC. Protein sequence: CASIRTGVNYGYTF.

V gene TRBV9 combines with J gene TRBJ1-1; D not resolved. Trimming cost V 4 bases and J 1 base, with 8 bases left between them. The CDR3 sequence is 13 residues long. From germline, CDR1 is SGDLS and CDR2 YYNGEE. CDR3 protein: CASSFAGNTEAFF. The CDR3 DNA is TGTGCCAGCAGCTTTGCAGGGAACACTGAAGCTTTCTTT.

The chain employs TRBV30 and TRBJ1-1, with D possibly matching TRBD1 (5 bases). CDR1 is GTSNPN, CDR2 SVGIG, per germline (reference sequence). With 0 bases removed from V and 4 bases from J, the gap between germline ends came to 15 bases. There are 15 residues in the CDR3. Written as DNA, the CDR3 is TGTGCCTGGAGTGTAGAGGGTAAGGGACGCACTGAAGCTTTCTTT. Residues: CAWSVEGKGRTEAFF.

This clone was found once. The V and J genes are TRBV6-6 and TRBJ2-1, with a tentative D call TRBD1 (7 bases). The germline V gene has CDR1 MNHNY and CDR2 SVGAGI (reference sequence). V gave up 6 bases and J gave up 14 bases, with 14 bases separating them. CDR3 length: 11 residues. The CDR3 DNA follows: TGTGCCAGCAGGGAGGGACAGAAAGAGTTCTTC. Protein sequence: CASREGQKEFF.

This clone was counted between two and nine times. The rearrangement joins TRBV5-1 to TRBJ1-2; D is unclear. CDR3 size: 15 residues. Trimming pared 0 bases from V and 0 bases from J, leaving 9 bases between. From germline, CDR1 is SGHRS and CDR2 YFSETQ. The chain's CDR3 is CASSLAPSANYGYTF. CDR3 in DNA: TGCGCCAGCAGCTTGGCACCTTCAGCTAACTATGGCTACACCTTC.

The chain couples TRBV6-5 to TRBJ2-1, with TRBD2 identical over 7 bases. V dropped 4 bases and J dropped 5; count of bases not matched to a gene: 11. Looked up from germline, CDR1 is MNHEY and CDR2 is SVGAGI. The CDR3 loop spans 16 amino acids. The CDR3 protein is CASSSGGKGGHNEQFF. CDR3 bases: TGTGCCAGCAGTTCCGGGGGGAAGGGTGGGCACAATGAGCAGTTCTTC.

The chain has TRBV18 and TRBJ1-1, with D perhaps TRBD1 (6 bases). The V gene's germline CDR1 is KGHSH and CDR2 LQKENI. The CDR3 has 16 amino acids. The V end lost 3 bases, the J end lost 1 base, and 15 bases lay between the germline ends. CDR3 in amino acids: CASSPLPGTQNTEAFF. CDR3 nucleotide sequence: TGTGCCAGCTCACCTCTGCCGGGGACACAGAACACTGAAGCTTTCTTT.

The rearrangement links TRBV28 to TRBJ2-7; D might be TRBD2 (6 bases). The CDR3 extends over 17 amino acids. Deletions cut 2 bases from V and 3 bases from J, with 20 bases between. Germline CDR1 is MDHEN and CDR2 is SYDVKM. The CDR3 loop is CASSLGGLNDKSYEQYF. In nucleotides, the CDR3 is TGTGCCAGCAGTTTAGGGGGGTTGAACGATAAAAGCTACGAGCAGTACTTC.

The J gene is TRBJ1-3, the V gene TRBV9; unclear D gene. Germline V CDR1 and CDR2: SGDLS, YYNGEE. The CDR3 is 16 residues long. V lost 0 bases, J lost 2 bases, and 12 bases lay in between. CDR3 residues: CASSVAGSGPGNTIYF. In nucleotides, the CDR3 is TGTGCCAGCAGCGTAGCGGGCTCCGGGCCTGGAAACACCATATATTTT.

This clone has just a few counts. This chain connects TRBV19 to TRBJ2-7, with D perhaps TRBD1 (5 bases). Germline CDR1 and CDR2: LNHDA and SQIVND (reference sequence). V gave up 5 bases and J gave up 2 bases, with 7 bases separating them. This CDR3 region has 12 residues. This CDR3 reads CASSVGAYEQYF. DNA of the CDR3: TGTGCCAGTAGTGTAGGGGCCTACGAGCAGTACTTC.

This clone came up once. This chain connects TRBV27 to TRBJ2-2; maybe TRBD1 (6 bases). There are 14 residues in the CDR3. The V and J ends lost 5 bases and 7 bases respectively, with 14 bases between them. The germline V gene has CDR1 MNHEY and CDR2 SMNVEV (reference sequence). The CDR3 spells CASSPQGLSGELFF. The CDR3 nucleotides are TGTGCCAGCAGTCCGCAGGGGCTCAGCGGGGAGCTGTTTTTT.

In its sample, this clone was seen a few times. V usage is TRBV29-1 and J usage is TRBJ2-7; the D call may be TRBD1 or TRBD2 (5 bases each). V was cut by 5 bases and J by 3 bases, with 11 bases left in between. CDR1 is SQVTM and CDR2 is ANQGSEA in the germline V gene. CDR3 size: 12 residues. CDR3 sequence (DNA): TGCAGCGTTCGGGACGGCTACTACGAGCAGTACTTC. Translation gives CSVRDGYYEQYF.

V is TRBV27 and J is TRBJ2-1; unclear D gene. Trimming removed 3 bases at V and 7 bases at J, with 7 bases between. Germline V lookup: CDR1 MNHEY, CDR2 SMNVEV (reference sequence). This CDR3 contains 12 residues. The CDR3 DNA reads TGTGCCAGCAGTTTCTCCCCGAATGAGCAGTTCTTC. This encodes CASSFSPNEQFF.

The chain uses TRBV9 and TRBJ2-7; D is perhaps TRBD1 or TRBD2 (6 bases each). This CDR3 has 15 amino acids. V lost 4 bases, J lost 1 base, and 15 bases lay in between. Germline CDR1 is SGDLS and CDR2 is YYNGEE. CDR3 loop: CASSPQAGQSYEQYF. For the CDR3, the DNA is TGTGCCAGCAGCCCTCAGGCGGGACAATCCTACGAGCAGTACTTC.

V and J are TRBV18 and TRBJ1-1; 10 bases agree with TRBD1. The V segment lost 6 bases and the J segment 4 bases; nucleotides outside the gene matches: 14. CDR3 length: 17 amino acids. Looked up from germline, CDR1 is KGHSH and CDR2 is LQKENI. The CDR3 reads CASSDVEAGTGATEAFF. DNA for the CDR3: TGTGCCAGCTCGGACGTAGAAGCCGGGACAGGGGCCACTGAAGCTTTCTTT.

CDR3 sequence reads: CASSLTGTSGSGDDEQFF. DNA for the CDR3: TGTGCCAGCAGCTTAACCGGGACTAGCGGGAGTGGTGACGATGAGCAGTTCTTC. The chain uses TRBV7-3 and TRBJ2-1, with 14 bases aligning to TRBD2. V lost 0 bases, J lost 8 bases, and 9 bases stayed unmatched. The CDR3 contains 18 residues. Germline V CDR1 and CDR2: SGHTA, FQGTGA.

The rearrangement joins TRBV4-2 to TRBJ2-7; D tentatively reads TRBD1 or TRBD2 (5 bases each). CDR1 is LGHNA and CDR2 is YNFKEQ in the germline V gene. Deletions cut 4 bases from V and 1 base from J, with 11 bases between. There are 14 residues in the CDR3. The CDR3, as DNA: TGTGCCAGCAGCCCTCGGGGCGGTTCCTACGAGCAGTACTTC. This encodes CASSPRGGSYEQYF.

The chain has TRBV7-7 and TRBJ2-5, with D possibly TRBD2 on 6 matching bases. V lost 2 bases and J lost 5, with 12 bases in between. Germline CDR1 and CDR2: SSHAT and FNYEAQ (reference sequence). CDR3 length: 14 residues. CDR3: CASSLFGSGETQYF. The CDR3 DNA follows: TGTGCCAGCAGCTTATTCGGGAGTGGGGAGACCCAGTACTTC.

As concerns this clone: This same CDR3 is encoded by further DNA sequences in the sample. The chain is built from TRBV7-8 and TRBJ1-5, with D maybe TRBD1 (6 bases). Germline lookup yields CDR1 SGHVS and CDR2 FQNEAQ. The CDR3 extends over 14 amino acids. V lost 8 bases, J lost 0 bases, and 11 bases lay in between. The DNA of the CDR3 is TGTGCCAGCTCCCGGACAGATAGCAATCAGCCCCAGCATTTT. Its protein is CASSRTDSNQPQHF.

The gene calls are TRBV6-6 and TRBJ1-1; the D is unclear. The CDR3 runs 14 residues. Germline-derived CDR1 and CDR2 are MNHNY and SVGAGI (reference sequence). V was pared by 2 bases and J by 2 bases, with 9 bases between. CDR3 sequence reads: CASSYSYGNTEAFF. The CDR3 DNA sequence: TGTGCCAGCAGTTACAGTTACGGTAACACTGAAGCTTTCTTT.

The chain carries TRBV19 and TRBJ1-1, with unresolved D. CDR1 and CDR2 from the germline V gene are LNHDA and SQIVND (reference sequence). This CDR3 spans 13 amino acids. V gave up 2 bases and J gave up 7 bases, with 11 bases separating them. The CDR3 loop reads CASSISFTYEAFF. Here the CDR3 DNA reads TGTGCCAGTAGTATATCTTTCACCTATGAAGCTTTCTTT. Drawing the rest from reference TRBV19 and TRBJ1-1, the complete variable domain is DGGITQSPKYLFRKEGQNVTLSCEQNLNHDAMYWYRQDPGQGLRLIYYSQIVNDFQKGDIAEGYSVSREKKESFPLTVTSAQKNPTAFYLCASSISFTYEAFFGQGTRLTVV.

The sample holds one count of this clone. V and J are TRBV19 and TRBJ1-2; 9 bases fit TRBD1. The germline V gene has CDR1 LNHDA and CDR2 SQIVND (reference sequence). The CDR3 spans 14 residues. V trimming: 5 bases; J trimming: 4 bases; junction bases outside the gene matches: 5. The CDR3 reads CASSPGQGGYGYTF. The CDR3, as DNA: TGTGCCAGTAGTCCGGGACAGGGAGGCTATGGCTACACCTTC.

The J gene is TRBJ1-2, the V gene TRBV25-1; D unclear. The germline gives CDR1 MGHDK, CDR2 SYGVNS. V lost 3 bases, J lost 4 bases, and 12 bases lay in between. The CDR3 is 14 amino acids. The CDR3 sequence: CASSELQQRYGYTF. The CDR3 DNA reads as TGTGCCAGCAGTGAGCTGCAGCAGCGCTATGGCTACACCTTC.

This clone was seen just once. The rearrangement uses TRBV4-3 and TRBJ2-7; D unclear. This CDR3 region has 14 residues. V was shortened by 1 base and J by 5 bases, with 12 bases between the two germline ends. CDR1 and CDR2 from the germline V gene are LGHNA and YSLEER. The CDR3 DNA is TGCGCCAGCAGCCAAGGAGTTAGGAGCCACGAGCAGTACTTC. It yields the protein CASSQGVRSHEQYF.

The CDR3 DNA reads TGTGCCAGCAGCTCTTTCCAAGAGACCCAGTACTTC. Translating gives CASSSFQETQYF. The chain carries TRBV5-6 and TRBJ2-5; D gene unclear. Trimming took off 3 bases at V and 1 base at J, with 4 bases between the two ends. The CDR3 consists of 12 residues. Per germline, CDR1 SGHDT and CDR2 YYEEEE. The full variable domain, its missing parts supplied by reference TRBV5-6 and TRBJ2-5, is DAGVTQSPTHLIKTRGQQVTLRCSPKSGHDTVSWYQQALGQGPQFIFQYYEEEERQRGNFPDRFSGHQFPNYSSELNVNALLLGDSALYLCASSSFQETQYFGPGTRLLVL.

The CDR3 is CASSDPIKALWEPGGYEQYF. Here the CDR3 DNA reads TGTGCCAGCAGTGACCCTATAAAGGCCCTGTGGGAACCCGGGGGTTACGAGCAGTACTTC. The V call is TRBV2, the J call TRBJ2-7; the D gene is possibly TRBD2 (6 bases). The germline V gene encodes CDR1 SNHLY and CDR2 FYNNEI. Trimming removed 3 bases at V and 4 bases at J, with 31 bases between. This CDR3 is built from 20 residues.

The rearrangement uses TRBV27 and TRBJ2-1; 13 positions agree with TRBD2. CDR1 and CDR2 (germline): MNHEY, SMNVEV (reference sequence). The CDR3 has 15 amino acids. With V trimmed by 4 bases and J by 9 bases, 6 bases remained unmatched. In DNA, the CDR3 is TGTGCCAGCAGTTCGGGACTAGCGGGATACGGTGAGCAGTTCTTC. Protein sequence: CASSSGLAGYGEQFF.

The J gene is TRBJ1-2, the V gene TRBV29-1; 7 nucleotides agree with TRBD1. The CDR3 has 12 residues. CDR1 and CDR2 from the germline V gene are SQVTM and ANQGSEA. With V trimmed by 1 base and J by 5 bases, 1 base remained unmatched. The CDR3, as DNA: TGCAGCGTTGAAGGGGACAGTTATGGCTACACCTTC. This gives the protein CSVEGDSYGYTF.